What follows are 13 T cell receptor beta chains derived from one specimen sequenced in a study of early T cells in non-severe SARS-CoV-2 infection. TCRdb re-called the 5' RACE reads through MiXCR, storing one row per CDR3 protein. The table has some 62,000 distinct CDR3 sequences, about 9.9% seen once. The sequenced sample was whole blood. These receptors all stem from an adult who was a healthcare worker with PCR-confirmed SARS-CoV-2 infection or an uninfected control (not recorded which).

The gene calls are TRBV7-9 and TRBJ1-2; a weak D match, TRBD1 (6 bases). The CDR3 runs to 14 residues. Deletions cut 4 bases from V and 7 bases from J, with 16 bases between. Germline CDR1 SEHNR, CDR2 FQNEAQ (reference sequence). CDR3 protein: CASSSPPGHTGYTF. In DNA, the CDR3 is TGTGCCAGCAGCTCCCCTCCGGGACACACTGGCTACACCTTC.

This clonotype was seen many times. The chain has TRBV24-1 and TRBJ1-5, with D perhaps matching TRBD1 (6 bases). Germline CDR1 reads KGHDR; CDR2 reads SFDVKD. Deletions cut 3 bases from V and 0 bases from J, with 17 bases between. This CDR3 has 18 amino acids. The CDR3, as DNA: TGTGCCACCAGTGATCCCTACCGGGACACCGATAGCAATCAGCCCCAGCATTTT. It specifies CATSDPYRDTDSNQPQHF.

This chain uses TRBV10-1 with TRBJ2-3, with 9 bases identical to TRBD2. CDR1 WNHNN and CDR2 SYGVQD come from the germline V gene (reference sequence). J was trimmed by 9 bases and V by 0 bases; bases with no gene match: 19. This CDR3 comprises 19 residues. CDR3 amino acids: CASSESGLAGAQALWTQYF. CDR3 sequence (DNA): TGCGCCAGCAGTGAGTCGGGGTTAGCGGGGGCCCAGGCTTTGTGGACGCAGTATTTT.

This clonotype was detected only a few times. The CDR3 nucleotides read TGTGCCAGCAGCCAACATTCTATTTCACCCCTCCACTTT. It specifies CASSQHSISPLHF. This rearrangement joins TRBV3-1 to TRBJ1-6; D is undetermined. Trimming pared 2 bases from V and 9 bases from J, leaving 8 bases between. The germline V gene encodes CDR1 LGHDT and CDR2 YNNKEL (reference sequence). The CDR3 extends over 13 amino acids.

The rearrangement joins TRBV19 to TRBJ1-6; D unresolved. This CDR3 spans 16 amino acids. Germline-derived CDR1 and CDR2 are LNHDA and SQIVND (reference sequence). V lost 4 bases to trimming and J lost 10 bases, with 20 bases between them. CDR3 in DNA: TGTGCCAGTAGTAGCGCCTTCGCCCGGCCTGGATCACCCCTCCACTTT. This gives the protein CASSSAFARPGSPLHF.

Only a few counts were recorded for this clonotype. The chain has TRBV27 and TRBJ2-1, with D perhaps being TRBD1 or TRBD2 (5 bases each). CDR3 length equals 16 residues. Germline CDR1 is MNHEY and CDR2 is SMNVEV (reference sequence). Trimming stripped 6 bases from V and 8 bases from J, with 23 bases between. CDR3 bases: TGTGCCAGCAGGCTAAACTCCGGGACCCAACTGGATGAGCAGTTCTTC. It yields the protein CASRLNSGTQLDEQFF.

CDR3 sequence: CASSQGGTGANVLTF. CDR3 in DNA: TGCGCCAGCAGCCAAGGAGGTACCGGGGCCAACGTCCTGACTTTC. This sequence joins TRBV4-1 and TRBJ2-6; D unclear. CDR1 is MGHRA, CDR2 YSYEKL, per germline. V was pared by 1 base and J by 4 bases, with 8 bases between. CDR3 length: 15 amino acids.

This rearrangement joins TRBV29-1 to TRBJ1-1; 7 bases are a match to TRBD1. Germline V gives CDR1 SQVTM, CDR2 ANQGSEA. V lost 3 bases, J lost 3 bases, and 7 bases stayed unmatched. The CDR3 has 14 residues. The CDR3: CSVETGQGDTEAFF. In DNA form, the CDR3 reads TGCAGCGTTGAGACAGGGCAGGGGGACACTGAAGCTTTCTTT.

In this sample, this clonotype turned up a few times. The J gene is TRBJ2-2, the V gene TRBV7-2, with 8 bases lining up with TRBD2. The CDR3 runs to 16 residues. V was clipped by 3 bases and J by 6 bases; unmatched bases: 9. CDR1 is SGHTA, CDR2 FQGNSA, per germline. The CDR3 DNA is TGTGCCAGCAGCTTCCAGGCTAGCGGGTGGGCCGGGGAGCTGTTTTTT. Protein sequence: CASSFQASGWAGELFF.

This clonotype was counted between two and nine times. This chain uses TRBV20-1 with TRBJ2-4; D remains ambiguous. Between the trimmed V and J ends, which lost 0 bases and 0 bases, there was a span of 9 bases. The CDR3 contains 15 residues. The germline CDR1 and CDR2 sequences are DFQATT and SNEGSKA (reference sequence). The CDR3 sequence: CSARDGQLAKNIQYF. The CDR3 DNA sequence: TGCAGTGCTAGAGATGGTCAGTTAGCCAAAAACATTCAGTACTTC.

The chain uses TRBV9 and TRBJ2-3; TRBD2 is a possible D gene (5 bases). The CDR3 extends over 16 amino acids. The ends were cut back, 5 bases at V and 7 bases at J, with 23 bases in the middle. CDR1 and CDR2 from the germline V gene are SGDLS and YYNGEE. In DNA, the CDR3 is TGTGCCAGCAGGGAAACTGGTCCTAGCACCTACCATACGCAGTATTTT. This encodes CASRETGPSTYHTQYF.

The rearrangement links TRBV7-2 to TRBJ2-3; a possible D gene is TRBD1 (6 bases). The CDR3 has 14 residues. V lost 5 bases, J lost 5 bases, and 14 bases lay in between. The germline V gene has CDR1 SGHTA and CDR2 FQGNSA. The CDR3 nucleotides read TGTGCCAGCAGCCCTCTACAGGGTGAAGATACGCAGTATTTT. It encodes CASSPLQGEDTQYF.

The table lists this clonotype with many counts. This chain joins TRBV4-1 and TRBJ2-1, with no clear D. Germline V lookup: CDR1 MGHRA, CDR2 YSYEKL. CDR3 length: 18 residues. Trimming cost V 1 base and J 0 bases, with 16 bases left between them. CDR3 DNA: TGCGCCAGCAGCCAAGGGATACAGTCCTTTGGCTCCTACAATGAGCAGTTCTTC. Translation gives CASSQGIQSFGSYNEQFF.